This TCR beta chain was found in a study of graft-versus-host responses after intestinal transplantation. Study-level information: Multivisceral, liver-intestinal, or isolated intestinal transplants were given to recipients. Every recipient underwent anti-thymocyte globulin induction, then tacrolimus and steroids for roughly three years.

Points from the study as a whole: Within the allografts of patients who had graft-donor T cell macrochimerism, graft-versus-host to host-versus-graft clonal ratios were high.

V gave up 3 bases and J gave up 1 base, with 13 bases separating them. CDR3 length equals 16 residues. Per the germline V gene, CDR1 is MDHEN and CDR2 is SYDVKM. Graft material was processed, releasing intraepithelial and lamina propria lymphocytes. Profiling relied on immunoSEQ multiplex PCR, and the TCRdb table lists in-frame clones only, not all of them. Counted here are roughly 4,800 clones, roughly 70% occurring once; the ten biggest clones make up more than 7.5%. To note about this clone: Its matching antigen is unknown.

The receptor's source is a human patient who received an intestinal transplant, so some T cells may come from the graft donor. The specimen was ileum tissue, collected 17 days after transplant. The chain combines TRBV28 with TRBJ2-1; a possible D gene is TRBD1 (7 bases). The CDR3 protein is CASSFRSGGSYNEQFF. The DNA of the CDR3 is TGTGCCAGCAGTTTCCGCTCAGGGGGGTCCTACAATGAGCAGTTCTTC.